This TCR beta chain originates from a study of technical replicates of blood from a handful of donors (TCRdb year 2017). Libraries were constructed by the immunoSEQ multiplex PCR assay. In TCRdb, the immuneACCESS table is reduced to in-frame sequences with V and J assigned. These tables do not hold every clone; where another copy was compared, an unresolved V gene accounts for under half, and the others remain unexplained. For this sample there are just over 55,000 clones; just over 90% appear just once. The ten largest account for around 4% of the sample. Relative to germline, V is missing 2 bases and J is missing 8 bases, with 12 bases of the junction outside any gene match. Its CDR3 holds 16 amino acids, cysteine through phenylalanine. The retained sequence is limited to the CDR3, 48 bases, with the frame set at the first base. The germline V gene gives CDR1 as SGDLS and CDR2 as YYNGEE. This clone occurred once. Its antigen is not yet known. Base-call qualities are not available, and no considerably larger clone is one nucleotide away.

The rearranged chain carries TRBV9 and TRBJ2-4, and 8 bases in between align with TRBD2. Sequencing used PBMCs. This receptor was identified in a human donor in good health. Some clones in this sample may be carry-over from other donors' samples. The sequenced DNA: TGTGCCAGCAGCGTCGGGGGGGGCTCAGCAAAGGACATTCAGTACTTC. This translates into CASSVGGGSAKDIQYF.